The entry below gives a single TCR beta chain sequence along with its context. What this receptor recognizes is not known. Its ends do not fully match the called genes, so a read error is possible. Receptors were amplified or captured by the immunoSEQ multiplex PCR assay. For the multiplex PCR, a mixture combining 60 forward primers for TCR Vbeta segments and 13 reverse primers for TCR Jbeta segments was used. A multiplex PCR assay on genomic DNA amplified the CDR3 region of rearranged TCR beta genes. On the Illumina HiSeq System, the amplified TCR beta libraries were sequenced as 87-base-pair reads. The published analysis was carried out like this. In a later analysis, 70 million to 95 million unique TCR beta chains were counted across the roughly 610 repertoires, and around 10 million of these chains were shared by at least two donors. Raw reads were error-corrected and collapsed into unique sequences by a nearest-neighbor algorithm in which closely related sequences were merged to remove PCR and sequencing errors. Alignment of CDR3 sequences to IMGT reference sequences was used to assign V, D and J gene segments. For a sequence to be retained, at least a six-nucleotide match to both a V gene segment and a J gene segment was required. Rearrangements were classified as productive when the CDR3 lacked stop codons and remained in frame with V and J, and all other rearrangements were classified as non-productive. Following IMGT convention, CDR3 was defined as the stretch from the second conserved V-encoded cysteine to the conserved J-encoded phenylalanine. Sequences without an unambiguous match to a single V gene segment were excluded from the earlier analysis of almost 600 of the donors. In an earlier analysis of several hundred of the donors, a V segment was called functional when productive rearrangements were above 56.7%, and segregating when the standard deviation between donors exceeded 5%. A statistical classification framework was built to diagnose cytomegalovirus status from the catalog of TCR beta chain sequences. In a later analysis, V and J genes were assigned by comparing TCR nucleotide sequences against IMGT/GENE-DB human TR gene sequences. Using the TCRdist pipeline, a later analysis assigned CDR3 sequences along with most-parsimonious VDJ recombination scenarios. A later analysis defined each TCR beta chain by its CDR3 amino acid sequence plus V-gene family, and excluded reads lacking a unique V-gene family. In a later analysis, 450 to 600 highly shared, low-generation-probability nucleotide sequences were removed to address suspected cross-contamination and a sequencing artifact. In a later analysis, a clonal expansion index was calculated for each public chain from normalized within-repertoire ranks of inferred template counts. In a later analysis, generation probabilities were computed with a VDJ recombination model fitted to out-of-frame rearrangements, and the resulting probabilities were checked against IGoR. Hypergeometric tests were used in a later analysis to score TCR-TCR, TCR-HLA and TCR-CMV co-occurrence, with a repertoire-size bias correction applied to the TCR pairs. A later analysis estimated false discovery rates by permuting HLA or CMV assignments 20 times. A later analysis grouped co-occurring TCRs with DBSCAN, adding TCRdist sequence similarity when clustering within HLA-allele-positive subsets. Repertoires with fewer than 30,000 or more than 120,000 public chains were left out of co-occurrence clustering, as were four to six repertoires with anomalous nucleotide sharing. What TCRdb holds here is the immuneACCESS table cut down to in-frame rearrangements. Part of the clones is not present; checked against another copy, under half of the missing clones reflect an unresolved V gene, and the others are unexplained. V, J and clone size were drawn from that table, and D and trimming were deduced from the DNA. This sample's records show around 70,000 clones. Over 4% of the sample goes to the ten largest clones.

In total, approximately 700 healthy bone marrow donors made up the cohort. All cohort members were sampled while nominally healthy, although unrecorded immune exposures were likely present. The donor tested CMV seropositive and was one of the 289 seropositive cohort members. A peripheral blood sample was provided by each donor, and peripheral blood mononuclear cells were used for TCR beta sequencing. The Qiagen DNeasy Blood Extraction Kit was used to extract genomic DNA from the blood cell samples. The sample belongs to a study of cytomegalovirus exposure and HLA in healthy donors (dated by TCRdb to about 2017). For the study in its entirety: An earlier analysis of approximately 640 of the donors reported 250 to 350 Gb of sequence data and 120 million or so unique TCR beta sequences from about 200 million T cells. Among about 360 genotyped donors of the cohort, an average of about 240,000 unique TCR beta nucleotide sequences were sequenced per donor, around 20% of them non-productive. A later genetic analysis used genome-wide SNP genotypes for about 65% of the roughly 670 donors, treating that subset as a discovery cohort. An early release that covered fewer than 750 HLA-typed donors contained about 290 gigabases of sequencing data and 75 million to 100 million unique TCR sequences. Among the roughly 410 genotyped donors, 75% to 90% belonged to the genetic ancestry cluster associated with self-reported Caucasian donors. Donor age, sex, ethnicity and CMV serostatus were collected together with the repertoire data. To study patterns of TCR occurrence, a later analysis re-analyzed previously published TCR beta repertoires from hundreds of donors and added high-resolution HLA genotyping. In an earlier analysis of over 550 of the donors, high-throughput TCR beta sequencing was used to judge whether each TCR beta V gene segment behaved as functional or pseudogenic. The number of donors typed differed by locus, with about 629-630 for A, B, C, DRB1 and DQB1, about 500 for DQA1, over 600 for DPA1, and some 440 for DPB1. In the later analysis, no new phenotypic data were used to find candidate immune exposures; instead, reliance was placed on TCR beta sequences and their occurrence across donors. Class I and class II HLA loci were covered by the typing at four-digit resolution. All discovery cohort repertoires had been generated on a single sequencing platform. Along with the approximately 700-subject first cohort, a separate validation cohort of over a hundred different subjects was used. The study profiled the T cell repertoires of about 720 subjects by immunosequencing and related them to cytomegalovirus serostatus. To predict cytomegalovirus infection status, the study combined high-throughput TCR immunosequencing, statistical association of individual TCRs with disease status, and machine learning. Five DR-DQ haplotypes were handled as single units for association and clustering, since linkage in the cohort was strong. The aim of the study was to test whether cataloging public T cell receptors could identify signatures of past pathogen exposure. The full study reports these points: Over 15 rarely observed V segments, including chromosome 9 orphons, were excluded from the earlier analysis of some 590 of the donors because counts were too low. Some IMGT-functional V segments, including TRBV6-2 and TRBV6-3, could not be distinguished by the 87-base-pair reads and were therefore excluded. The authors suggested that the approach could potentially be generalized to other disease states and immunological phenotypes. When HLA alleles, especially DR and DQ, strongly co-occurred, TCR associations were difficult to assign to individual alleles. A later genetic analysis associated a missense DCLRE1C variant with V-gene and J-gene trimming of TCR beta chains, and an independent cohort replicated the association. According to a later analysis, parvovirus B19, influenza, CMV and Epstein-Barr virus appeared linked to several top co-occurrence clusters. An earlier analysis of some 590 of the donors showed that most TCR beta V segments appeared in productive rearrangements either about 87% or about 30% of the time, which broadly matched IMGT annotations. In vitro tests confirmed that three of the cytomegalovirus-associated TCR beta chains recognize cytomegalovirus antigens. HLA typing was unavailable for some donors at each locus, so association tests used only the typed subset. A later analysis found that TCR association rates varied across HLA loci, with DRB1 alleles showing the most associated TCRs and HLA-C alleles the fewest. Compared with the approximately 700-donor mean, donors in an Asian-associated ancestry cluster had fewer N-insertions in productive TCRs, according to a later genetic analysis. The cohort was sequenced for TCR beta chains only, and without alpha or paired-chain data the features that could be detected were limited. A later analysis found that most CMV-associated TCR beta chains appeared HLA-restricted, with HLA associations seemingly driven largely by CMV exposure. A group of highly shared sequence variants was considered likely to be a technical artifact of the sequencing pipeline. Linkage disequilibrium might explain the correlated functional status among segregating V segments, but an unknown experimental factor could not be excluded. The presence/absence analyses assumed that sequencing depth was roughly uniform across donors, and that assumption may not be true. Cytomegalovirus status was reported to be diagnosed by the classifier with high specificity and sensitivity in both the original and validation cohorts. The study gave a list of 150 to 200 TCR beta chains associated with cytomegalovirus. Across donors, most TCR sequences were observed very rarely, whereas some public TCRs were present in many individuals. A later analysis associated about 18,000 TCR beta sequences with specific HLA alleles at a false discovery rate of 0.05. A further reported finding was that TCR beta sequences accurately predicted the HLA-A and HLA-B alleles for most subjects in the first cohort. In a later analysis, HLA-associated TCR beta chains were found to be more clonally expanded and to have lower generation probabilities than equally common non-associated chains. Immune exposure information for the cohort was limited to CMV serostatus.

Looking up the germline V gene yields CDR1 MNHNS and CDR2 SASEGT. Inclusive of the bounding cysteine and phenylalanine, the CDR3 is 15 residues long. The CDR3 DNA has 45 bases and is translated from base 1. Sequencing was performed on PBMCs. In this chain, TRBV6-1 is recombined with TRBJ1-2, with 7 middle bases fitting TRBD1. This TCR came from a woman in her forties in good health and CMV-seropositive. The bases read TGTGCCAGTAGTGAAAAAAGAGGGGGCGACTATGGCTACACCTTC. Its translation reads: CASSEKRGGDYGYTF.